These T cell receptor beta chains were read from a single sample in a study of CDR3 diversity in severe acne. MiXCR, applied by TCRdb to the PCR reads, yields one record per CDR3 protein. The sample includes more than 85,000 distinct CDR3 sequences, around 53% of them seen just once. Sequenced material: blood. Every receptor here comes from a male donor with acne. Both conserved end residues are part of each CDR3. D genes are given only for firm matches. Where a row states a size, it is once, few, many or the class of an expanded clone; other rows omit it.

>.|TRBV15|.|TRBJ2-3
TGTGCCACCAGCAGAGATCATCAGGGGGGTCCGTATACGCAGTATTTT
CATSRDHQGGPYTQYF
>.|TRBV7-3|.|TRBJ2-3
TGTGCCAGCGTAGAGTTAGATACGCAGTATTTT
CASVELDTQYF
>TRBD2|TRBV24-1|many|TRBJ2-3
TGTGCCACCAGTGCCGGGACTACAATTGGGTCCTCAGATACGCAGTATTTT
CATSAGTTIGSSDTQYF
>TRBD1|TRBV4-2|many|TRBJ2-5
TGTGCCAGCAGCCAAGATGGTCCGGGACAGCAAGAGACCCAGTACTTC
CASSQDGPGQQETQYF
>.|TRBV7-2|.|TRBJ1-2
TGTGCCAGCAGCTCCGAGGACAGAGCTAACTATGGCTACACCTTC
CASSSEDRANYGYTF
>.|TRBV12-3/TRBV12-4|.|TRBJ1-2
TGTGCCAGCATCAAAGGACCCCGGGACTATGGCTACACCTTC
CASIKGPRDYGYTF
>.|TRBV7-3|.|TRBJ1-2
TGTGCCAGCAGTTTACAGGGAGTGAAATATGGCTACACCTTC
CASSLQGVKYGYTF
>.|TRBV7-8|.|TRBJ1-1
TGTGCCAGCAGCCAACCATTCACAACGAACACTGAAGCTTTCTTT
CASSQPFTTNTEAFF
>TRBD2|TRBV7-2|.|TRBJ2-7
TGTGCCAGCAGCTGGGGACTAGCGGTTTACGAGCAGTACTTC
CASSWGLAVYEQYF
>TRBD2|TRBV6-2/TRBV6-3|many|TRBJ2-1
TGTGCCACTCTTATAGCGGGAGGTACTTGGGAGCAGTTCTTC
CATLIAGGTWEQFF
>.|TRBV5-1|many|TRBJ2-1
TGCGCCAGCAGCTTGGAATGGTCGCTACAAACTGAGCAGTTCTTC
CASSLEWSLQTEQFF
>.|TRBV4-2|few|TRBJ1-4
TGTGCCAGCAGCCAAGATATCCAGGGATTCGGAAAACTGTTTTTT
CASSQDIQGFGKLFF
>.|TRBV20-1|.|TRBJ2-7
TGCAGTGCTAGAGCGGGACTTAACTACGAGCAGTACTTC
CSARAGLNYEQYF
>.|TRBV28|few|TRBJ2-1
TGTGCCAGCAGTTTGGGTACAGCCGGGGAGCAGTTCTTC
CASSLGTAGEQFF
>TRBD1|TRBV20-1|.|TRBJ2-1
TGCAGTGCCAGGGGGACCCACAATGAGCGGTCCTTC
CSARGTHNERSF
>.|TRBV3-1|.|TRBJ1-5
TGTGCCAGCAGCCAAGGCGGGACATCCAATCAGCCCCAGCATTTT
CASSQGGTSNQPQHF
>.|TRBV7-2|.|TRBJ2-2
TGTGCCAGCATTGCGGATCATATTCAGGGGAGGGCCGGGGAGCTGTTTTTT
CASIADHIQGRAGELFF
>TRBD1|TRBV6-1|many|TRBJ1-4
TGTGCCAGCAGTGCCGGGACAGGGGTTGAAAAACTGTTTTTT
CASSAGTGVEKLFF
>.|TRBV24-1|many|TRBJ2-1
TGTGCCACCAGTGATACACGTCCGGGACACAATGAGCAGTTCTTC
CATSDTRPGHNEQFF
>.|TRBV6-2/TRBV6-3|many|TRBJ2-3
TGTGCCAGCAGTGAAGGGACACTGAGCACAGATACGCAGTATTTT
CASSEGTLSTDTQYF
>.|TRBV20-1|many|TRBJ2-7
TGCAGTGCTAAGGAGCGTTTCTACGAGCAGTACTTC
CSAKERFYEQYF
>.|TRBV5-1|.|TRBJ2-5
TGCGCCAGCAGCTTGGATTCAGGGCCCCAAGAGACCCAGTACTTC
CASSLDSGPQETQYF
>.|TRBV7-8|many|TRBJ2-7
TGTGCCAGCAGCCCCGGCGGAGCGGAGCAGTACTTC
CASSPGGAEQYF
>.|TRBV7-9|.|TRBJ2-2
TGTGCCAGCAGCTTAGACCTGTTTGGCGGATCGAACACCGGGGAGCTGTTTTTT
CASSLDLFGGSNTGELFF
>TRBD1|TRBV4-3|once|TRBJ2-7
TGCGCCAGCAGCCCATCCGGGACAGGGGGCTACGAGCAGTACTTC
CASSPSGTGGYEQYF
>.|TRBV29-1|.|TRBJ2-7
TGCAGCGTAAGTCACAGGAGATCCTACGAGCAGTACTTC
CSVSHRRSYEQYF
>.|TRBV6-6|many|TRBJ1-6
TGTGCCAGCAGTTACGGGCAGGGTACCCTCCACTTT
CASSYGQGTLHF
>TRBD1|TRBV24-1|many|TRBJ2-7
TGTGCCACCAGTGATCCGGGACAGGGCTTCTACGAGCAGTACTTC
CATSDPGQGFYEQYF
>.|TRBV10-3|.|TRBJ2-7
TGTGCCAGCAGTGCGGAGGGTGCTACCTACGAGCAGTACTTC
CASSAEGATYEQYF
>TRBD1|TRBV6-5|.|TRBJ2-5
TGTGCCAGCAGTTTACTGAGTGGACAGGGGACGAAAGAGACCCAGTACTTC
CASSLLSGQGTKETQYF